This T cell receptor (beta chain) was recovered during a study of blood T cell repertoires in COVID-19. The table came from immunoSEQ multiplex PCR; TCRdb's copy has only in-frame clones and leaves some out. The table lists around 370,000 clones, 88% of them singletons. CDR1 is LNHDA and CDR2 is SQIVND in the germline V gene (reference sequence). The CDR3 spans 11 residues. Trimming stripped 2 bases from V and 10 bases from J, with 6 bases between. The clonotype originates from a woman between 18 and 29 years old who had recovered from COVID-19. The V and J genes are TRBV19 and TRBJ2-1; D gene uncertain. Sequencing used PBMCs or T cells enriched from blood (not recorded which). The chain's CDR3 is CASSISTEQFF. The DNA of the CDR3 is TGTGCCAGTAGTATATCTACCGAGCAGTTCTTC.